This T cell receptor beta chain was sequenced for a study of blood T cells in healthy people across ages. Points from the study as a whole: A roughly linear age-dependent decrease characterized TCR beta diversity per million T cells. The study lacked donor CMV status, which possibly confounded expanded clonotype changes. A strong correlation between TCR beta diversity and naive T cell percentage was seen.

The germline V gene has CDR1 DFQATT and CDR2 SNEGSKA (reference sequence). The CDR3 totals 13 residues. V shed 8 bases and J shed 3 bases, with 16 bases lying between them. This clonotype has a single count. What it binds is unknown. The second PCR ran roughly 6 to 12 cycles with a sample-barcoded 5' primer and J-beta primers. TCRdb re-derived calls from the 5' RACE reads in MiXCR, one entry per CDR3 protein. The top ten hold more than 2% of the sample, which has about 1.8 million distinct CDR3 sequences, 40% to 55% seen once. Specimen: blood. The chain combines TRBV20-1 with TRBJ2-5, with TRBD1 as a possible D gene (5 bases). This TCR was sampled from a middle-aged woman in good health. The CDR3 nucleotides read TGCAGTCCACAGACCCCAGGGAAAGAGACCCAGTACTTC. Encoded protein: CSPQTPGKETQYF.